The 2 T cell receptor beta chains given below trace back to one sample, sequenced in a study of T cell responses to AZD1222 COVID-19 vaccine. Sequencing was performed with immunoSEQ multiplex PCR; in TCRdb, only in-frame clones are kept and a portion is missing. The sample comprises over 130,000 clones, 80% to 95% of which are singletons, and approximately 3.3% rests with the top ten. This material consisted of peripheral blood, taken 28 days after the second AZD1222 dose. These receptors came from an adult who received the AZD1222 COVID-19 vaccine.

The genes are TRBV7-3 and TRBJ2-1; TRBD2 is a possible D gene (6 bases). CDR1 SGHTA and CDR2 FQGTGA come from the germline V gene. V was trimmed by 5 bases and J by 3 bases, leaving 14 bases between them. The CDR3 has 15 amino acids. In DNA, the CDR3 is TGTGCCAGCAGCCAACAGGCTAGCGACTACAATGAGCAGTTCTTC. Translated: CASSQQASDYNEQFF. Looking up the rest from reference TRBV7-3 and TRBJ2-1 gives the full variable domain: GAGVSQTPSNKVTEKGKYVELRCDPISGHTALYWYRQSLGQGPEFLIYFQGTGAADDSGLPNDRFFAVRPEGSVSTLKIQRTERGDSAVYLCASSQQASDYNEQFFGPGTRLTVL.

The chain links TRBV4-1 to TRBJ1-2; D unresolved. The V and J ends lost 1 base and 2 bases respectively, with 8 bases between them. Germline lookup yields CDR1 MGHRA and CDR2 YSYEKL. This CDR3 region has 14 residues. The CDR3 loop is CASSQVRQNYGYTF. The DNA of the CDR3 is TGCGCCAGCAGCCAAGTCCGGCAAAACTATGGCTACACCTTC.